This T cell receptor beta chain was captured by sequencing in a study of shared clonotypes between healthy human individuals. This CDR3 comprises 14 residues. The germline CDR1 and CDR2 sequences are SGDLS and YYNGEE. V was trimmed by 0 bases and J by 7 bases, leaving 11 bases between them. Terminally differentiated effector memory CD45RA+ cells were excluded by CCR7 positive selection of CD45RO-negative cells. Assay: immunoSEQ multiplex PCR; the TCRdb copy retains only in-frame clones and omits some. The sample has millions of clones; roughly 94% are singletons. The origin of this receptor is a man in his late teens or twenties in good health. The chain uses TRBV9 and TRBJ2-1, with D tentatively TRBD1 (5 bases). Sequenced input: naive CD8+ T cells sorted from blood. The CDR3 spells CASSVEGNWNEQFF. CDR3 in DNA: TGTGCCAGCAGCGTAGAGGGGAACTGGAATGAGCAGTTCTTC.